One and the same sample provided the 15 T cell receptor beta chains below, sequenced in a study of cytomegalovirus exposure and HLA in healthy donors (dated 2017 in TCRdb). Preparation of the library involved the immunoSEQ multiplex PCR assay. For the multiplex PCR, a mixture combining 60 forward primers for TCR Vbeta segments and 13 reverse primers for TCR Jbeta segments was used. The immuneACCESS repertoire file appears here via TCRdb, limited to in-frame rearrangements. These files lack a portion of the clones; in checked studies, under half of the deficit traces to unresolved V genes, and the cause of the others is not known. This sample holds fewer than 200,000 clones; 70% to 80% were observed only once. The ten biggest clones cover over 0.95% of the sample. Material for sequencing was PBMCs. The receptors shown here come from a woman between 50 and 59 years old in good health and CMV-seronegative.

This clone was recorded once. The chain recombines TRBV6-1 with TRBJ2-1; D possibly corresponds to TRBD2 (5 bases). V dropped 4 bases and J dropped 9 bases, with 22 bases sitting between them. The CDR3 contains 16 residues. CDR1 and CDR2 from the germline V gene are MNHNS and SASEGT. As DNA, the CDR3 is TGTGCCAGCAGTGTTTCCCACGGACCTCGAGGAGGTGAGCAGTTCTTC. Translation: CASSVSHGPRGGEQFF.

The chain's CDR3 is CAGPRTGSRGYTF. As DNA, the CDR3 is TGTGCCGGACCCCGGACAGGGTCTCGCGGCTACACCTTC. This sequence joins TRBV19 and TRBJ1-2; 8 positions agree with TRBD1. After removal of 11 bases from V and 8 bases from J, the junction contained 13 bases not matched to a gene. The germline V gene encodes CDR1 LNHDA and CDR2 SQIVND (reference sequence). This CDR3 has 13 amino acids.

V gene TRBV29-1 combines with J gene TRBJ1-1; perhaps TRBD1 as D (6 bases). In germline, CDR1 is SQVTM, CDR2 ANQGSEA. V shed 6 bases and J shed 0 bases, with 20 bases lying between them. The CDR3 contains 16 residues. The CDR3 sequence is CSVKGPGRGVNTEAFF. DNA for the CDR3: TGCAGCGTAAAGGGCCCCGGGAGGGGGGTGAACACTGAAGCTTTCTTT.

This chain joins TRBV27 and TRBJ2-3; 7 positions match TRBD1. With V trimmed by 3 bases and J by 1 base, 4 bases remained unmatched. Germline V gene lookup returns CDR1 MNHEY and CDR2 SMNVEV (reference sequence). The CDR3 loop spans 15 amino acids. The CDR3 here is CASSLTGTRTDTQYF. CDR3 DNA: TGTGCCAGCAGTTTGACAGGGACCCGCACAGATACGCAGTATTTT.

This clone has a handful of counts. This chain uses TRBV11-2 with TRBJ1-1; a possible D gene is TRBD1 (6 bases). Germline values: CDR1 SGHAT, CDR2 FQNNGV. This CDR3 has 14 residues. With 1 base removed from V and 3 bases from J, the gap between germline ends came to 9 bases. CDR3 in amino acids: CASSLAWTDTEAFF. The CDR3 DNA reads as TGTGCCAGCAGCTTAGCGTGGACAGACACTGAAGCTTTCTTT.

This chain joins TRBV19 and TRBJ1-1; TRBD1 is a possible D gene (6 bases). V lost 11 bases, J lost 0 bases, and 7 bases lay in between. The germline CDR1 and CDR2 sequences are LNHDA and SQIVND (reference sequence). CDR3 length: 11 residues. Here the CDR3 reads CAGTLNTEAFF. Written as DNA, the CDR3 is TGTGCCGGGACACTGAACACTGAAGCTTTCTTT. The variable domain in full, with the rest retrieved from reference TRBV19 and TRBJ1-1, is DGGITQSPKYLFRKEGQNVTLSCEQNLNHDAMYWYRQDPGQGLRLIYYSQIVNDFQKGDIAEGYSVSREKKESFPLTVTSAQKNPTAFYLCAGTLNTEAFFGQGTRLTVV.

The chain is built from TRBV6-5 and TRBJ2-1; possible D gene TRBD2, 5 bases. V dropped 6 bases and J dropped 3 bases, with 12 bases sitting between them. The germline V gene encodes CDR1 MNHEY and CDR2 SVGAGI. The length of the CDR3 is 14 residues. The CDR3 spells CASRMSGIYNEQFF. The CDR3 nucleotides read TGTGCCAGCAGAATGTCCGGGATCTACAATGAGCAGTTCTTC.

The V and J genes are TRBV4-3 and TRBJ2-5; 11 nucleotides align to TRBD2. The CDR3 has 16 residues. Germline CDR1 and CDR2: LGHNA and YSLEER. J lost 5 bases, V lost 1 base, and 6 bases had no gene match. CDR3 loop: CASSQGASGRKETQYF. CDR3 in DNA: TGCGCCAGCAGCCAAGGGGCTAGCGGGAGGAAGGAGACCCAGTACTTC.

The V and J genes are TRBV4-3 and TRBJ1-5, with 9 bases aligning to TRBD1. V shed 2 bases and J 4 bases; nucleotides not matched to a gene: 3. The CDR3 is 15 residues long. The germline V gene encodes CDR1 LGHNA and CDR2 YSLEER. The CDR3 region is CASSQSGTGNQPQHF. CDR3 in DNA: TGCGCCAGCAGCCAATCCGGGACAGGGAATCAGCCCCAGCATTTT.

The chain joins TRBV5-1 to TRBJ1-6; no definite D call. Between the trimmed V and J ends, which lost 1 base and 0 bases, there was a span of 8 bases. This CDR3 is built from 16 residues. Looked up from germline, CDR1 is SGHRS and CDR2 is YFSETQ. CDR3 in DNA: TGCGCCAGCAGCTTGCCGGGGAGCTCCTATAATTCACCCCTCCACTTT. Amino acids: CASSLPGSSYNSPLHF.

The chain has TRBV28 and TRBJ2-5; D possibly corresponds to TRBD2 (5 bases). CDR1 is MDHEN and CDR2 is SYDVKM in the germline V gene. V lost 6 bases, J lost 2 bases, and 13 bases lay in between. This CDR3 has 14 residues. This chain's CDR3 is CASRSSSVQETQYF. CDR3 DNA sequence: TGTGCCAGCAGGTCCAGTAGCGTACAAGAGACCCAGTACTTC.

This clone was seen just once. Here the CDR3 DNA reads TGCGCCAGCAGATCGGGACAGGGCACAGATACGCAGTATTTT. This gives the protein CASRSGQGTDTQYF. This sequence joins TRBV5-1 and TRBJ2-3; 8 nucleotides agree with TRBD1. V gave up 5 bases and J gave up 1 base; unmatched junction bases: 3. The germline CDR1 and CDR2 sequences are SGHRS and YFSETQ. The CDR3 length is 14 residues. The full variable domain, its missing parts supplied by reference TRBV5-1 and TRBJ2-3, is KAGVTQTPRYLIKTRGQQVTLSCSPISGHRSVSWYQQTPGQGLQFLFEYFSETQRNKGNFPGRFSGRQFSNSRSEMNVSTLELGDSALYLCASRSGQGTDTQYFGPGTRLTVL.

This clone was recorded a few times. The chain couples TRBV19 to TRBJ2-1, with D perhaps matching TRBD1 (6 bases). CDR1 and CDR2 (germline): LNHDA, SQIVND (reference sequence). The germline V and J ends were trimmed by 6 bases and 1 base, with 10 bases remaining between them. The CDR3 is 14 residues long. This chain's CDR3 is CASSPRGSYNEQFF. The CDR3 DNA sequence: TGTGCCAGTAGCCCCAGGGGTTCCTACAATGAGCAGTTCTTC.

This sequence joins TRBV28 and TRBJ1-2; D possibly corresponds to TRBD1 (5 bases). Trimming pared 5 bases from V and 2 bases from J, leaving 18 bases between. CDR1 MDHEN and CDR2 SYDVKM come from the germline V gene. The CDR3 totals 16 residues. The CDR3 reads CASSLGGARTNYGYTF. The CDR3 nucleotides are TGTGCCAGCAGTCTAGGTGGGGCTAGGACGAACTATGGCTACACCTTC.

The chain carries TRBV5-1 and TRBJ1-3; D might be TRBD1 (5 bases). The CDR3 runs to 15 residues. Germline CDR1 is SGHRS and CDR2 is YFSETQ. V gave up 3 bases and J gave up 2 bases, with 12 bases separating them. The CDR3 DNA is TGCGCCAGCAGCTCCGGGGGAGGGACTGGAAACACCATATATTTT. It is translated as CASSSGGGTGNTIYF.